This TCR beta chain was retrieved from a study of spatial heterogeneity in lung cancer. Background on the study: Samples were donated by 72 untreated early-stage non-small cell lung cancer patients. Fewer alpha-chain than beta-chain sequences were consistently detected. Sequencing of follow-up PBMC samples took place when they were available, at a median of around 2 years after resection.

Overall study results and limits: TCRs found ubiquitously expanded in tumor appeared in blood more at resection than at follow-up.

This clonotype was seen ten or more times. Its specificity is unknown. CDR1 is SGHAT, CDR2 FQDESV, per germline (reference sequence). The CDR3 extends over 14 amino acids. V lost 5 bases, J lost 2 bases, and 13 bases lay in between. The time point was: blood at routine non-recurrence follow-up after resection. Whole RNA, which was extracted from tumor, nontumor lung tissue or frozen PBMC, was sequenced without any cell sorting. MiXCR, run by TCRdb on the 5' RACE reads, gives a single entry per CDR3 protein. The sample lists more than 25,000 distinct CDR3 sequences, around 6% occurring once. The sequencing here drew on PBMCs, taken at follow-up. The source is a male donor with early-stage non-small cell lung cancer. The V gene is TRBV11-1, the J gene TRBJ2-7; D ambiguous. In DNA form, the CDR3 reads TGTGCCAGCAGCCTAGAGGCCAGAACCTACGAGCAGTACTTC. This translates into CASSLEARTYEQYF.